This record concerns one T cell receptor beta chain sequence. The antigen is not known. Blood sampling was done at baseline, cycle 4 day 1, and cycle 7 day 1. Generated by immunoSEQ multiplex PCR, the TCRdb table keeps only in-frame clones and is missing some. The table includes roughly 76,000 clones, around 87% detected once. This sample stems from a study of OX40 agonist ivuxolimab in advanced cancers. The overall study: Antecedent anti-PD-1, anti-PD-L1 or anti-CTLA-4 therapy was permissible, with approximately 44% having received some.

The germline V gene has CDR1 SEHNR and CDR2 FQNEAQ (reference sequence). The CDR3 length is 15 residues. Trimming shortened V by 1 base and J by 1 base, and 9 bases separated the two germline ends. Study conclusions and caveats: The authors also found low normalized T-cell clonal expansion in some nonresponders. There was clonal expansion of CD4+ and CD8+ blood T cells by week 6 at 0.1 to 3.0 mg/kg.

The rearrangement uses TRBV7-9 and TRBJ2-3, with unresolved D. The source is an adult with an advanced solid tumor such as melanoma, head and neck, liver or kidney cancer. The sequences come from CD4+ or CD8+ T cells sorted from blood, collected in a trial of the OX40 agonist ivuxolimab. Here the CDR3 DNA reads TGTGCCAGCAGCTTAGGGCTCTCTCGCACAGATACGCAGTATTTT. This gives the protein CASSLGLSRTDTQYF.